These 21 T cell receptor beta chains were all obtained from the same sample, sequenced in a study of blood T cell repertoires in COVID-19. Clones were sequenced by immunoSEQ multiplex PCR, and TCRdb holds only the in-frame ones, with some missing. The table lists about 150,000 clones, 87% of them singletons. Sequenced input: peripheral blood. The receptor set was obtained from an elderly man with acute or convalescent COVID-19.

The V and J genes are TRBV3-1 (or the pseudogene TRBV3-2) and TRBJ2-7; 13 bases are shared with TRBD2. J gave up 4 bases and V 3 bases, and 6 bases lay outside the gene matches. The CDR3 is 16 amino acids. Looked up from germline, CDR1 is LGHDT and CDR2 is YNNKEL (reference sequence). The CDR3 sequence is CASSQTGLAGPYEQYF. CDR3 nucleotide sequence: TGTGCCAGCAGCCAGACGGGACTAGCGGGGCCTTACGAGCAGTACTTC.

The chain combines TRBV5-1 with TRBJ2-5, with 7 bases matching TRBD1. From germline, CDR1 is SGHRS and CDR2 YFSETQ. Trimming removed 5 bases from V and 1 base from J; junction bases left unmatched: 5. This CDR3 spans 14 amino acids. The DNA of the CDR3 is TGCGCCAGCAGTCGTAGGGACAGCCAAGAGACCCAGTACTTC. Protein: CASSRRDSQETQYF.

The gene calls are TRBV3-1 (or the pseudogene TRBV3-2) and TRBJ1-6, with D hard to call. Germline V gene data show CDR1 as LGHDT and CDR2 as YNNKEL (reference sequence). CDR3 length equals 15 residues. The V end lost 5 bases, the J end lost 8 bases, and 16 bases lay between the germline ends. CDR3 coding DNA: TGTGCCAGCAGCGTCACAGTGGTGGGAGATTCACCCCTCCACTTT. It yields the protein CASSVTVVGDSPLHF.

This clone was seen just once. The CDR3 spells CASSEIGSWGLTSTDTQYF. The CDR3 nucleotides are TGTGCCAGCAGTGAAATTGGTTCGTGGGGACTAACGAGCACAGATACGCAGTATTTT. The chain links TRBV6-1 to TRBJ2-3; 7 bases are a match to TRBD2. V lost 2 bases and J lost 0; bases outside the gene matches: 14. Germline-derived CDR1 and CDR2 are MNHNS and SASEGT. The CDR3 sequence is 19 residues long.

V is TRBV7-2 and J is TRBJ2-3; D possibly corresponds to TRBD2 (5 bases). The germline CDR1 and CDR2 sequences are SGHTA and FQGNSA. The CDR3 runs to 11 residues. Trimming removed 5 bases at V and 11 bases at J, with 11 bases between. CDR3 sequence: CASSRREMQYF. CDR3 nucleotides: TGTGCCAGCAGCAGAAGGGAGATGCAGTATTTT. The variable domain in full, completed from reference TRBV7-2 and TRBJ2-3, reads GAGVSQSPSNKVTEKGKDVELRCDPISGHTALYWYRQSLGQGLEFLIYFQGNSAPDKSGLPSDRFSAERTGGSVSTLTIQRTQQEDSAVYLCASSRREMQYFGPGTRLTVL.

This clone is a singleton in its sample. The V call is TRBV29-1, the J call TRBJ2-5; D possibly corresponds to TRBD1 (5 bases). The V end was cut by 4 bases, the J end by 5 bases, with 14 bases between. Germline V gene sequence: CDR1 SQVTM, CDR2 ANQGSEA. This CDR3 contains 13 residues. In DNA form, the CDR3 reads TGCAGCGTTGCAAGGCAGGGTGGGGAGACCCAGTACTTC. This codes for CSVARQGGETQYF.

This clone was recorded only once. The chain has TRBV4-1 and TRBJ1-6; TRBD1 agrees at 9 bases. The length of the CDR3 is 16 residues. From germline, CDR1 is MGHRA and CDR2 YSYEKL. Trimming cost V 5 bases and J 3 bases; bases outside gene matches: 5. The CDR3: CASSLTTGGYNSPLHF. The CDR3 region has the DNA TGCGCCAGCAGCTTGACGACAGGGGGCTATAATTCACCCCTCCACTTT.

This clone was detected only a few times. This chain links TRBV10-3 with TRBJ2-2; 9 bases line up with TRBD2. The CDR3 length is 16 residues. Trimming cost V 0 bases and J 6 bases; bases outside gene matches: 5. Germline CDR1 reads ENHRY; CDR2 reads SYGVKD. As DNA, the CDR3 is TGTGCCATCAGTGAGTCGGGTCTAGCGGGATCCGGGGAGCTGTTTTTT. It specifies CAISESGLAGSGELFF.

The chain couples TRBV10-2 to TRBJ1-5; 10 nucleotides match TRBD1. Per the germline V gene, CDR1 is WSHSY and CDR2 is SAAADI. This CDR3 comprises 15 residues. J lost 2 bases, V lost 6 bases, and 4 bases had no gene match. The CDR3 DNA reads as TGCGCCAGCAGGGTAGGACAGGGGGGCAATCAGCCCCAGCATTTT. It codes for CASRVGQGGNQPQHF.

V is TRBV5-1 and J is TRBJ1-1, with D perhaps matching TRBD1 (5 bases). Germline assignment: CDR1 SGHRS and CDR2 YFSETQ. This CDR3 contains 15 residues. V was clipped by 6 bases and J by 4 bases, with 19 bases between them. CDR3 in amino acids: CASTERRGIGTEAFF. CDR3 sequence (DNA): TGCGCCAGCACCGAACGTCGGGGGATTGGCACTGAAGCTTTCTTT.

This clone was recorded a few times. The chain carries TRBV27 and TRBJ1-1; D is perhaps TRBD1 (5 bases). The CDR3 runs 14 residues. Per the germline V gene, CDR1 is MNHEY and CDR2 is SMNVEV (reference sequence). With 5 bases removed from V and 8 bases from J, the gap between germline ends came to 18 bases. Written as DNA, the CDR3 is TGTGCCAGCAGTCCCCTGGGGGGGGTCATAGAAGCTTTCTTT. This gives the protein CASSPLGGVIEAFF.

This clone was seen only a few times. The V call is TRBV4-1, the J call TRBJ2-2; D is uncertain. CDR3 length: 15 residues. CDR1 and CDR2 (germline): MGHRA, YSYEKL. V shed 4 bases and J shed 4 bases, with 13 bases lying between them. In nucleotides, the CDR3 is TGCGCCAGCAGCCGGGCCGAAAGTGGCACCGGGGAGCTGTTTTTT. Translation gives CASSRAESGTGELFF.

The gene calls are TRBV2 and TRBJ2-7; D not certain. The CDR3 is 13 residues long. Per the germline V gene, CDR1 is SNHLY and CDR2 is FYNNEI. V dropped 3 bases and J dropped 5 bases, with 11 bases sitting between them. The CDR3 loop is CASSEELTDEQYF. The CDR3 nucleotides are TGTGCCAGCAGTGAGGAGCTGACCGACGAGCAGTACTTC.

This clone has at least ten counts. The sample has other DNA sequences that encode this CDR3 too. Here the CDR3 DNA reads TGTGCCAGCAGCTTAGTTCAGGGTTGGAACTATGGCTACACCTTC. Protein product: CASSLVQGWNYGYTF. This chain joins TRBV11-2 and TRBJ1-2, with TRBD1 as a possible D gene (5 bases). With 1 base removed from V and 2 bases from J, the gap between germline ends came to 11 bases. The CDR3 spans 15 residues. The germline CDR1 and CDR2 sequences are SGHAT and FQNNGV.

The chain is built from TRBV3-1 (or the pseudogene TRBV3-2) and TRBJ2-3; possibly TRBD2 for D (5 bases). The CDR3 runs 14 residues. Trimming took off 0 bases at V and 12 bases at J, with 16 bases between the two ends. Germline CDR1 is LGHDT and CDR2 is YNNKEL (reference sequence). In nucleotides, the CDR3 is TGTGCCAGCAGCCAAGATCTTACCAGCGGCCTCCAGTATTTT. Protein sequence: CASSQDLTSGLQYF.

This clone was detected only once. The CDR3 coding sequence is TGCGCCAGCAGCCTAGGGGTATCGGGTAATTCACCCCTCCACTTT. Its translation is CASSLGVSGNSPLHF. The genes are TRBV5-1 and TRBJ1-6, with a possible D match to TRBD1 (5 bases). Germline V gene lookup returns CDR1 SGHRS and CDR2 YFSETQ. Trimming took 4 bases from V and 6 from J, leaving 14 bases between them. The CDR3 sequence is 15 residues long.

V usage is TRBV10-3 and J usage is TRBJ1-3; D perhaps matches TRBD1 (6 bases). Germline V CDR1 and CDR2: ENHRY, SYGVKD. Trimming stripped 4 bases from V and 0 bases from J, with 7 bases between. The CDR3 runs to 14 residues. The CDR3 DNA reads TGTGCCATCAGTGGGACAGTCTCTGGAAACACCATATATTTT. It codes for CAISGTVSGNTIYF.

J is TRBJ1-4 and V is TRBV6-1; D might be TRBD1 (5 bases). CDR3 length: 14 residues. V lost 2 bases and J 8 bases, leaving 12 bases between the germline ends. CDR1 MNHNS and CDR2 SASEGT come from the germline V gene. This CDR3 is CASSELAGREKLFF. DNA of the CDR3: TGTGCCAGCAGTGAACTAGCAGGGAGGGAAAAACTGTTTTTT.

This clone occurred a few times. The J gene is TRBJ1-2, the V gene TRBV27; 10 bases align to TRBD1. The CDR3 extends over 15 amino acids. Per germline, CDR1 MNHEY and CDR2 SMNVEV (reference sequence). Germline trimming cut 5 bases from V and 3 bases from J; bases unmatched to any gene: 6. This CDR3 is CASSDRGRADYGYTF. CDR3 DNA: TGTGCCAGCAGTGACAGGGGGCGGGCGGACTATGGCTACACCTTC.

The chain employs TRBV6-5 and TRBJ2-7, with 7 bases that match TRBD1. This CDR3 spans 15 amino acids. Germline V gives CDR1 MNHEY, CDR2 SVGAGI. V lost 0 bases to trimming and J lost 5 bases; unmatched junction nucleotides: 7. The CDR3 coding sequence is TGTGCCAGCAGTTACTCGCCGAACGACAGGGACGAGCAGTACTTC. Amino acid sequence: CASSYSPNDRDEQYF.

This chain's CDR3 is CASSSGLAGYNEQFF. As DNA, the CDR3 is TGCGCCAGCAGCTCCGGACTAGCGGGCTACAATGAGCAGTTCTTC. The chain employs TRBV5-1 and TRBJ2-1; 11 positions match TRBD2. The CDR3 runs to 15 residues. Germline CDR1 is SGHRS and CDR2 is YFSETQ. V dropped 3 bases and J dropped 3; count of bases not matched to a gene: 2.